Listed below are T cell receptor beta chains from one sample, sequenced in a study of OX40 agonist ivuxolimab in advanced cancers. The assay was immunoSEQ multiplex PCR, and TCRdb's table has in-frame clones only and misses some. The sample holds some 70,000 clones, more than 70% seen once. The input for sequencing was CD4+ or CD8+ T cells sorted from blood, taken in a trial of the OX40 agonist ivuxolimab. Every receptor here comes from an adult with an advanced solid tumor such as melanoma, head and neck, liver or kidney cancer. Both conserved end residues are part of each CDR3. D genes are given only for firm matches. The size field is filled for only some rows; it gives once, few, many or a size class.

CDR3 length	V gene	clone size	J gene	D gene	CDR3 protein	CDR3 DNA
12	TRBV7-9	.	TRBJ2-7	.	CASTLGANEQYF	TGTGCCAGCACCTTGGGGGCGAACGAGCAGTACTTC
16	TRBV19	.	TRBJ2-2	.	CASSIDLRRDTGELFF	TGTGCCAGTAGTATAGATCTACGCAGGGACACCGGGGAGCTGTTTTTT
14	TRBV7-2	.	TRBJ2-3	.	CASGAASNTDTQYF	TGTGCCAGCGGTGCGGCCTCCAACACGGATACGCAGTATTTT
13	TRBV5-1	.	TRBJ1-1	.	CASSPAGNTEAFF	TGCGCCAGCAGCCCGGCTGGGAACACTGAAGCTTTCTTT
16	TRBV19	once	TRBJ2-1	TRBD2	CASSIHRDYPYNEQFF	TGTGCCAGTAGTATTCACCGGGACTATCCCTACAATGAGCAGTTCTTC
16	TRBV5-1	few	TRBJ2-1	TRBD2	CASSETSGTRVDEQFF	TGCGCCAGCAGCGAAACTTCCGGGACTAGGGTCGATGAGCAGTTCTTC
13	TRBV6-1	once	TRBJ1-4	TRBD1	CASSVDRAEKLFF	TGTGCCAGCAGTGTGGACAGGGCTGAAAAACTGTTTTTT
13	TRBV19	.	TRBJ2-1	TRBD1	CASSILRGNEQFF	TGTGCCAGTAGTATTCTCAGGGGGAATGAGCAGTTCTTC
17	TRBV7-9	.	TRBJ2-5	.	CASSPNSRVRTQETQYF	TGTGCCAGCAGCCCAAATAGCCGGGTCAGAACTCAAGAGACCCAGTACTTC
14	TRBV10-1	.	TRBJ2-7	.	CASSDEGGPYEQYF	TGCGCCAGCAGTGACGAAGGGGGACCCTACGAGCAGTACTTC
15	TRBV11-2	.	TRBJ2-1	.	CASSLEFRGSGSLFF	TGTGCCAGCAGCTTAGAGTTCCGAGGGTCCGGTAGCCTGTTCTTC
14	TRBV19	.	TRBJ1-2	TRBD1	CASTEQGARYGYTF	TGTGCCAGTACAGAGCAGGGGGCGCGTTATGGCTACACCTTC
14	TRBV30	.	TRBJ2-1	.	CAWSGVAAYNEQFF	TGTGCCTGGAGTGGAGTAGCGGCCTACAATGAGCAGTTCTTC
14	TRBV2	.	TRBJ1-2	.	CASRPSQSNYGYTF	TGTGCCAGCAGACCCTCTCAGTCTAACTATGGCTACACCTTC
14	TRBV6-6	.	TRBJ2-3	TRBD2	CASSYRGGTDTQYF	TGTGCCAGCAGTTACCGGGGGGGCACAGATACGCAGTATTTT
17	TRBV7-9	.	TRBJ2-3	.	CASSPWAPTTSTDTQYF	TGTGCCAGCAGCCCTTGGGCACCTACGACTAGCACAGATACGCAGTATTTT
17	TRBV11-2	.	TRBJ2-7	TRBD2	CASRYGGSGGPRDEQYF	TGTGCCAGCAGGTACGGCGGTAGCGGGGGGCCACGCGACGAGCAGTACTTC
12	TRBV29-1	.	TRBJ2-5	.	CSVGRAQETQYF	TGCAGCGTTGGCAGGGCCCAAGAGACCCAGTACTTC
13	TRBV5-1	.	TRBJ2-1	.	CASNRDLYNEQFF	TGCGCCAGCAACAGGGATCTGTACAATGAGCAGTTCTTC
14	TRBV7-2	.	TRBJ2-1	.	CASSKAGVYNEQFF	TGTGCCAGCAGCAAAGCCGGGGTCTACAATGAGCAGTTCTTC
15	TRBV30	.	TRBJ2-5	.	CAWSDRQRSGETQYF	TGTGCCTGGAGTGACCGACAGCGCTCTGGGGAGACCCAGTACTTC
14	TRBV4-2	.	TRBJ1-1	.	CASSQDRDVKKAFF	TGTGCCAGCAGCCAAGACCGGGACGTAAAAAAAGCTTTCTTT
17	TRBV7-9	.	TRBJ2-2	.	CAIRGGGVTGNTGELFF	TGTGCCATACGCGGAGGCGGGGTTACAGGAAACACCGGGGAGCTGTTTTTT
16	TRBV6-1	.	TRBJ1-1	.	CASSGGWGARATEAFF	TGTGCCAGCAGTGGAGGATGGGGGGCGCGGGCCACTGAAGCTTTCTTT
15	TRBV5-1	.	TRBJ1-1	TRBD1	CASTPTGGMNTEAFF	TGCGCCAGCACTCCCACAGGGGGAATGAACACTGAAGCTTTCTTT
13	TRBV30	once	TRBJ2-5	.	CAWSSGTKETQYF	TGTGCCTGGAGTTCTGGGACAAAAGAGACCCAGTACTTC
14	TRBV18	.	TRBJ1-1	TRBD1	CASSPQGASTEAFF	TGTGCCAGCTCACCACAGGGGGCGAGCACTGAAGCTTTCTTT